This TCR beta chain is drawn from a study of T cells in Graves' hyperthyroidism and ophthalmopathy. This CDR3 has 16 residues. Germline CDR1 KGHDR, CDR2 SFDVKD. Trimming removed 0 bases at V and 0 bases at J, with 9 bases between. Using RNA transcripts as the source, TCR beta CDR3 regions were amplified. First-round RT-PCR of the TCR CDR3 relied on the HTBI primer set. TCRdb recomputed calls from the multiplex PCR reads with MiXCR, one row per CDR3 protein. Of hundreds of thousands of distinct CDR3 sequences listed, 16% are singletons. Graves' hyperthyroidism without ophthalmopathy progression within 18 months was termed stable. Clinical symptoms, serum thyroxine and TRAb, thyroid ultrasound and orbital computed tomography together formed the diagnostic basis.

Sequencing was done on a sample of blood. V gene TRBV24-1 combines with J gene TRBJ2-3; D is unresolved. The TCR originated in a woman aged 18-29 years with Graves' hyperthyroidism. DNA of the CDR3: TGTGCCACCAGTGATTTGCAAAAGGAGAGCACAGATACGCAGTATTTT. Its translation: CATSDLQKESTDTQYF.